This is a list of T cell receptor beta chains from one sample in a study of T cell changes during pregnancy in multiple sclerosis. Repertoires were generated with immunoSEQ multiplex PCR, while TCRdb's copy carries only in-frame clones and drops some. The sample shows fewer than 130,000 clones, about 89% of them seen only once. The sample was peripheral blood, taken after pregnancy. These receptors all come from a female donor with multiple sclerosis, enrolled in a pregnancy study. Each CDR3 is given with its conserved first and last residue. The order of the fields is D gene, J gene, clone size, V gene, CDR3 DNA, CDR3 protein. D genes are given only for firm matches. Some rows have no size entry. The others give once, few or many, or a class for an expanded clone.

>TRBD2|TRBJ2-5|.|TRBV15
TGTGCCACCAGCAGAGATCTGGCCGGGACTAGCGAGGTTGAGACCCAGTACTTC
CATSRDLAGTSEVETQYF
>TRBD2|TRBJ2-3|.|TRBV9
TGTGCCAGCAGCGTAGGTCCTAGCGGGGACGAGGAAGATACGCAGTATTTT
CASSVGPSGDEEDTQYF
>.|TRBJ2-1|.|TRBV7-3
TGTGCCAGCGGGCCTTCCTACAATGAGCAGTTCTTC
CASGPSYNEQFF
>.|TRBJ1-6|.|TRBV15
TGTGCCACCAGCAGAGCCCCGGAGGGAACGTCACCCCTCCACTTT
CATSRAPEGTSPLHF
>.|TRBJ2-5|.|TRBV9
TGTGCCAGCAGCGTAACAAGCGGTTTTACACAAGAGACCCAGTACTTC
CASSVTSGFTQETQYF
>.|TRBJ1-3|.|TRBV7-8
TGTGCCAGCAGCTTAGATAGGGGAACGTTCTCTGGAAACACCATATATTTT
CASSLDRGTFSGNTIYF
>.|TRBJ2-5|.|TRBV25-1
TGTGCCAGCAGTGACCGGGGGAGGGGGGAGACCCAGTACTTC
CASSDRGRGETQYF
>.|TRBJ1-2|.|TRBV7-9
TGTGCCAGCAGCTTATCTGAGGCCAACTATGGCTACACCTTC
CASSLSEANYGYTF
>TRBD1|TRBJ2-7|.|TRBV30
TGTGCCGGAGTCAGGGACAGGGCCCCCTACGAGCAGTACTTC
CAGVRDRAPYEQYF
>.|TRBJ1-1|.|TRBV12-5
TGTGCTAGTGGAGCAGGGGCCACTGAAGCTTTCTTT
CASGAGATEAFF
>TRBD2|TRBJ2-1|.|TRBV7-8
TGTGCCAGCACCTTAGCTGTTACTCTAGCGGGGTACAATGAGCAGTTCTTC
CASTLAVTLAGYNEQFF
>.|TRBJ2-1|.|TRBV18
TGTGCCAGCCGTGACAGCCATCTTGACAATGAGCAGTTCTTC
CASRDSHLDNEQFF
>TRBD1|TRBJ2-2|.|TRBV2
TGTGCCAGCGTGGGACAGGGGGCCGGGGAGCTGTTTTTT
CASVGQGAGELFF
>TRBD1|TRBJ1-4|.|TRBV30
TGTGCCTGGAGACGAGCCGGGACAGGGTTTGAAAAACTGTTTTTT
CAWRRAGTGFEKLFF
>TRBD1|TRBJ1-2|.|TRBV10-2
TGCGCCAGCAGTGAGACAGGGGGCTTCTATGGCTACACCTTC
CASSETGGFYGYTF
>.|TRBJ2-5|.|TRBV15
TGTGCCACCAGTGGGAGGTTGGGGCAAGAGACCCAGTACTTC
CATSGRLGQETQYF
>TRBD2|TRBJ2-3|once|TRBV2
TGTGCCAGCAGTGGGAGGACTAGCGGGGGGGCCGGGGGTCTTACAGATACGCAGTATTTT
CASSGRTSGGAGGLTDTQYF
>.|TRBJ2-7|.|TRBV11-2
TGTGCCAGCGAGGGAAACTACGAGCAGTACTTC
CASEGNYEQYF
>.|TRBJ2-2|.|TRBV5-6
TGTGCCAGCAGCTTGGGACAGTACACCGGGGAGCTGTTTTTT
CASSLGQYTGELFF
>.|TRBJ1-2|.|TRBV6-1
TGTGCCAGCAGTGAAATTGGTGGGGGGGAGATCCTCTATGGCTACACCTTC
CASSEIGGGEILYGYTF
>TRBD1|TRBJ1-2|.|TRBV5-4
TGTGCCAGCAGCTTGGGTCATTACAGGGGAACGTCGGGCTACACCTTC
CASSLGHYRGTSGYTF
>TRBD1|TRBJ1-1|.|TRBV7-2
TGTGCCAGCAACCCACAGGGGGCGGGCACTGAAGCTTTCTTT
CASNPQGAGTEAFF
>.|TRBJ2-7|.|TRBV1
TGCACCAGCAGCCAAGATCGAGTTGGACAGGAGCTTTACGAGCAGTACTTC
CTSSQDRVGQELYEQYF